The 25 T cell receptor beta chains reported below all come from one sample, sequenced in a study of tumor and adjacent non-tumor tissue in lung cancer (dated by TCRdb to the late 2010s). Bulk unsorted tissue served as the source for RNA extraction, and RNA quality was assessed using a NanoDrop ND-1000 and an Agilent 2100. The method behind the library was multiplex PCR. Sequencing instrument: Illumina HiSeq 2500. TCRbeta libraries were constructed through three rounds of nested PCR with primers (Table S4) according to protocols adapted from ARM-PCR. In TCRdb, the public reads were trimmed at Q25 with fastp and aligned with MiXCR, with productive beta chains retained. Merged by CDR3 protein, the rows form single entries marked with the most common genes and DNA. This sample comprises just over 200,000 distinct CDR3 sequences, about two thirds of them detected only once. Around 25% of the sample is held by the ten biggest clonotypes.

Sequencing was carried out using lung tumor tissue. Receptors were obtained from a man aged 60 to 75 with non-small cell lung cancer.

The chain uses TRBV29-1 and TRBJ2-2; no reliable D call. Germline V lookup: CDR1 SQVTM, CDR2 ANQGSEA. The length of the CDR3 is 12 residues. CDR3 residues: CCIQTATGELFF. The CDR3 coding sequence is TGCTGCATTCAAACTGCCACCGGGGAGCTGTTTTTT.

V is TRBV20-1 and J is TRBJ2-7; 7 nucleotides match TRBD1. With 3 bases clipped from V and 7 bases from J, the junction kept 21 bases outside the gene matches. There are 17 residues in the CDR3. CDR1 and CDR2 (germline): DFQATT, SNEGSKA (reference sequence). The CDR3 loop is CSARNSHRGLSRMEQYF. CDR3 nucleotides: TGCAGTGCTAGGAATTCGCACAGGGGCCTTTCACGGATGGAGCAGTACTTC.

A single count supports this clonotype. One base away lies a much larger clone, so this may be a sequencing read error. CDR3 amino acids: CANNSRGGHWAFF. The CDR3 nucleotides are TGTGCCAACAATTCGCGAGGCGGGCACTGGGCTTTCTTT. This chain joins TRBV6-6 and TRBJ1-1; no clear D. The CDR3 extends over 13 amino acids. Trimming removed 10 bases at V and 11 bases at J, with 23 bases between. From germline, CDR1 is MNHNY and CDR2 SVGAGI (reference sequence).

This clonotype was detected many times. The genes are TRBV20-1 and TRBJ2-1, with 7 bases identical to TRBD2. J was trimmed by 7 bases and V by 0 bases; bases with no gene match: 12. Germline loops: CDR1 DFQATT, CDR2 SNEGSKA (reference sequence). The CDR3 spans 16 residues. The CDR3 loop is CSARDRRLASLNEQFF. As DNA, the CDR3 is TGCAGTGCTAGAGACCGTCGACTAGCTTCGTTAAATGAGCAGTTCTTC.

Turning to this clonotype: A much larger clone lies one base from this, so it may be a read error. The rearrangement joins TRBV6-2 or TRBV6-3 to TRBJ2-7; a weak D match, TRBD2 (6 bases). Germline loops: CDR1 MNHEY, CDR2 SVGEGT. The V end was cut by 8 bases, the J end by 3 bases, with 11 bases between. There are 12 residues in the CDR3. The CDR3 sequence: CASAQAGYEQYF. CDR3 in DNA: TGTGCCAGCGCCCAAGCGGGCTACGAGCAGTACTTC.

This clonotype was detected many times. V gene TRBV29-1 combines with J gene TRBJ1-2; tentatively, D is TRBD1 (6 bases). V lost 2 bases, J lost 8 bases, and 15 bases lay in between. CDR3 length: 13 amino acids. The V gene's germline CDR1 is SQVTM and CDR2 ANQGSEA. CDR3 coding DNA: TGCAGCGTTGAACAGGGGTGGCTGAGAGGCTACACCTTC. This encodes CSVEQGWLRGYTF.

The rearrangement links TRBV11-2 to TRBJ2-5; a possible D gene is TRBD2 (7 bases). The CDR3 is made up of 16 amino acids. The germline V gene has CDR1 SGHAT and CDR2 FQNNGV. Trimming cost V 6 bases and J 8 bases, with 25 bases left between them. The CDR3 DNA reads as TGTGCCAGCAGGTGCACAATGGGGGGGCCAAAGGAAACCCAGTACTTC. This encodes CASRCTMGGPKETQYF.

Of note for this clonotype: Mismatch with germline at one junction end may stem from a read error. The chain is built from TRBV20-1 and TRBJ1-5; D is undetermined. Per germline, CDR1 DFQATT and CDR2 SNEGSKA (reference sequence). The CDR3 sequence is 17 residues long. The CDR3: CSAMGLTTGFSNQSQHF. CDR3 DNA sequence: TGCAGTGCTATGGGCCTGACCACGGGATTTAGCAATCAGTCCCAGCATTTT.

A note on this clonotype: A much larger clone is a single base away; this may be a read error. The genes are TRBV20-1 and TRBJ1-5; D gene ambiguous. This CDR3 is built from 13 residues. The V gene lost 7 bases and the J gene lost 1 base, with 11 bases spanning the gap. Germline V CDR1 and CDR2: DFQATT, SNEGSKA (reference sequence). DNA of the CDR3: TGCAGTGTTAGCGGTAGCAGCAATCAGCCCCAGCATTTT. This gives the protein CSVSGSSNQPQHF.

Comments on this clonotype: A junction end diverges from the germline sequence, so it may reflect a read error. The chain couples TRBV7-8 to TRBJ1-1; 7 nucleotides agree with TRBD1. The germline CDR1 and CDR2 sequences are SGHVS and FQNEAQ. The CDR3 loop spans 14 amino acids. CDR3 nucleotide sequence: TGTGACAGCAGCCGCGAGGGGGCGAACACTGAAGCTTTCTTT. It specifies CDSSREGANTEAFF.

Comment on this clonotype: The junction departs from the called germline gene at one end, perhaps through a read error. The V gene is TRBV11-2, the J gene TRBJ2-5; 8 positions agree with TRBD2. CDR1 and CDR2 (germline): SGHAT, FQNNGV. This CDR3 contains 13 residues. CDR3 bases: TGCGCCAGCACGCAGCGGGGGTTAGAGACCCGGTACTTC. It is translated as CASTQRGLETRYF.

Comment on this clonotype: An end of the junction differs from the germline gene, which may be a read error. V usage is TRBV6-6 and J usage is TRBJ1-2, with D maybe TRBD1 (6 bases). The CDR3 length is 13 residues. Germline values: CDR1 MNHNY, CDR2 SVGAGI (reference sequence). DNA of the CDR3: TGTGCCAGCAGAGCTAAGTCAGGGGCCGGCTACATCTTC. This encodes CASRAKSGAGYIF.

Details on this clonotype: At one boundary the junction diverges from the germline segment, which might be a read error. The chain joins TRBV11-3 to TRBJ2-1; possibly TRBD2 for D (5 bases). The CDR3 consists of 15 residues. Germline loops: CDR1 SGHNT, CDR2 YENEEA. The DNA for the CDR3 is TGTGCCAGCTGCTTAGTAGTGGGAGTCTCCATTGAGCAGTTCTTC. Its protein is CASCLVVGVSIEQFF.

Worth noting for this clonotype: A much larger clone differs from this one at a single base, so this may be a read error. This chain uses TRBV11-2 with TRBJ2-7; no reliable D call. This CDR3 has 13 amino acids. Germline V gene lookup returns CDR1 SGHAT and CDR2 FQNNGV. The CDR3 is CVSSLNLRIEQYF. CDR3 coding DNA: TGTGTCAGCAGCTTAAATCTTCGGATCGAGCAGTACTTC.

This clonotype occurred many times. The rearrangement links TRBV6-5 to TRBJ1-4, with TRBD1 matching over 7 bases. This CDR3 region has 17 residues. Trimming cost V 2 bases and J 0 bases; bases outside gene matches: 6. CDR1 is MNHEY and CDR2 is SVGAGI in the germline V gene. The CDR3 loop reads CASSYLSRGATNEKLFF. The CDR3 DNA sequence: TGTGCCAGCAGTTACCTTTCCAGGGGGGCAACTAATGAAAAACTGTTTTTT.

This clonotype was picked up many times. This chain links TRBV11-3 with TRBJ2-4, with 8 nucleotides matching TRBD2. The CDR3 has 16 residues. J gave up 8 bases and V 1 base, and 10 bases lay outside the gene matches. Germline V gene data show CDR1 as SGHNT and CDR2 as YENEEA. The CDR3 coding sequence is TGTGCCAGCAGCTTAGGGTTAGCGGGGACCCGAGACATTCAGTACTTC. It translates to CASSLGLAGTRDIQYF.

For this clonotype: The junction and the germline gene differ at one end; a read error may be behind it. The chain is built from TRBV29-1 and TRBJ2-2, with a weak D call TRBD1 (5 bases). CDR3 size: 12 residues. In germline, CDR1 is SQVTM, CDR2 ANQGSEA. The CDR3 sequence is CSVQTAIRDLFF. In DNA form, the CDR3 reads TGCAGCGTTCAGACTGCCATCAGGGATCTGTTTTTT.

A word on this clonotype: Here the CDR3 omits its conserved ending phenylalanine or tryptophan, so a read error is the likely source. The chain has TRBV29-1 and TRBJ1-4, with 9 nucleotides matching TRBD1. The CDR3 contains 15 residues. Germline lookup yields CDR1 SQVTM and CDR2 ANQGSEA. As DNA, the CDR3 is TGCTGCGTTGATGGGATCCGGGACAGGGATGAAAAACTGTTTTAT. It encodes CCVDGIRDRDEKLFY.

Turning to this clonotype: It may be a read error: a sequence one base away is much more abundant. The chain couples TRBV12-3 or TRBV12-4 to TRBJ2-3; 8 bases are a match to TRBD1. V lost 6 bases, J lost 6 bases, and 8 bases stayed unmatched. The CDR3 totals 14 residues. The CDR3 loop is CASSQQGVRDTQYF. The CDR3 DNA sequence: TGTGCCAGCAGCCAACAGGGGGTGCGGGATACGCAGTATTTT.

The chain couples TRBV6-5 to TRBJ2-7, with unresolved D. V was clipped by 6 bases and J by 4 bases, with 16 bases between them. The CDR3 sequence is 14 residues long. CDR1 and CDR2 (germline): MNHEY, SVGAGI. CDR3 DNA: TGTGCCAGCAGAATCTGGGGTACCTCGTACGAGCAGTACTTC. As protein: CASRIWGTSYEQYF.

The chain employs TRBV4-1 and TRBJ1-5, with 7 positions matching TRBD1. CDR1 and CDR2 (germline): MGHRA, YSYEKL. The CDR3 sequence is 16 residues long. V lost 0 bases and J lost 6; bases outside the gene matches: 8. The CDR3 sequence: CASSQDSTGRGQPQHF. CDR3 coding DNA: TGCGCCAGCAGCCAAGACTCGACAGGGCGGGGTCAGCCCCAGCATTTT.

Worth noting for this clonotype: The junction departs from the called germline gene at one end, perhaps through a read error. V is TRBV11-2 and J is TRBJ2-1; D perhaps matches TRBD2 (5 bases). The V gene's germline CDR1 is SGHAT and CDR2 FQNNGV. This CDR3 region has 12 residues. CDR3 sequence reads: CVSSPLGSEQFF. DNA for the CDR3: TGTGTCAGCAGCCCGTTGGGGAGTGAGCAGTTCTTC.

Comment on this clonotype: At one end the junction does not follow the germline gene, possibly because of a read error. The chain recombines TRBV7-9 with TRBJ1-6, with D unclear. CDR1 and CDR2 (germline): SEHNR, FQNEAQ (reference sequence). The CDR3 runs to 15 residues. The CDR3 DNA reads as TGTGCCAGCAGCTTAGAGGGTTTCTATAATTCACCCTTCCACTTT. This gives the protein CASSLEGFYNSPFHF.

Comment on this clonotype: With a much larger clone just one base away, this may be a read error. The CDR3 is CASSSTRAGTPEKLFF. CDR3 coding DNA: TGTGCCAGCAGTTCCACCCGGGCAGGGACGCCTGAAAAACTGTTTTTT. The chain joins TRBV12-3 or TRBV12-4 to TRBJ1-4, with D tentatively TRBD1 (5 bases). Deletions cut 4 bases from V and 7 bases from J, with 19 bases between. The CDR3 is 16 residues long.

The J gene is TRBJ1-5, the V gene TRBV6-2 or TRBV6-3; D might be TRBD1 (6 bases). The CDR3 spans 17 residues. V dropped 2 bases and J dropped 3 bases, with 17 bases sitting between them. The germline gives CDR1 MNHEY, CDR2 SVGEGT. Written as DNA, the CDR3 is TGTGCCAGCAGTTACGATCGGACAGTTCATTTCAATCAGCCCCAGCATTTT. It encodes CASSYDRTVHFNQPQHF.